Presented here are 7 T cell receptor beta chains from one specimen sequenced in a study of control samples from healthy donors and cancer patients. Repertoires were generated with immunoSEQ multiplex PCR, while TCRdb's copy carries only in-frame clones and drops some. The sample has some 120,000 clones, about 89% seen once. The sequencing input was blood. These receptors all stem from a man between 60 and 75 years old in good health.

The chain is built from TRBV24-1 and TRBJ2-1; D call uncertain. Trimming took off 2 bases at V and 4 bases at J, with 20 bases between the two ends. The CDR3 is 18 residues long. Per the germline V gene, CDR1 is KGHDR and CDR2 is SFDVKD. Here the CDR3 reads CATSDSRQPTTKYNEQFF. For the CDR3, the DNA is TGTGCCACCAGTGATTCCAGACAACCGACAACCAAATACAATGAGCAGTTCTTC.

In DNA, the CDR3 is TGTGCCACCAGTGACACGCGCAGGGGCGCCAACTATGGCTACACCTTC. This sequence encodes CATSDTRRGANYGYTF. The gene calls are TRBV24-1 and TRBJ1-2, with D possibly being TRBD1 (6 bases). Trimming took 4 bases from V and 2 from J, leaving 16 bases between them. The CDR3 is 16 residues long. From germline, CDR1 is KGHDR and CDR2 SFDVKD.

This chain uses TRBV19 with TRBJ2-1, with 7 bases that match TRBD2. Per germline, CDR1 LNHDA and CDR2 SQIVND (reference sequence). The V segment lost 1 base and the J segment 7 bases; nucleotides outside the gene matches: 1. The CDR3 covers 13 residues. CDR3 sequence (DNA): TGTGCCAGTAGTATAGGGACTAGAAATGAGCAGTTCTTC. Translating gives CASSIGTRNEQFF.

The table lists this clone with a count of one. The chain employs TRBV7-6 and TRBJ2-2, with D perhaps matching TRBD2 (7 bases). Germline CDR1 and CDR2: SGHVS and FNYEAQ. CDR3 size: 17 residues. V lost 1 base and J 5 bases, leaving 17 bases between the germline ends. The CDR3: CASSLEGGARLTGELFF. Here the CDR3 DNA reads TGTGCCAGCAGCTTAGAGGGGGGGGCCCGACTTACCGGGGAGCTGTTTTTT.

The rearrangement uses TRBV19 and TRBJ1-5; weak D call: TRBD1 (5 bases). The V end lost 2 bases, the J end lost 1 base, and 21 bases lay between the germline ends. Germline V CDR1 and CDR2: LNHDA, SQIVND (reference sequence). The CDR3 extends over 19 amino acids. The CDR3 DNA is TGTGCCAGTAGTATATCAACAGGAGGAGGTTCGTTAAGCAATCAGCCCCAGCATTTT. Its protein product is CASSISTGGGSLSNQPQHF.

The CDR3 spells CASSFKTSGGIRYYNEQFF. The DNA for the CDR3 is TGTGCCAGCAGCTTTAAGACTAGCGGGGGCATCAGGTACTACAATGAGCAGTTCTTC. V is TRBV7-2 and J is TRBJ2-1, with TRBD2 identical over 12 bases. The CDR3 extends over 19 amino acids. Germline V gene data show CDR1 as SGHTA and CDR2 as FQGNSA. V shed 3 bases and J 3 bases; nucleotides not matched to a gene: 12.

V gene TRBV5-1 combines with J gene TRBJ1-5; TRBD1 agrees at 8 bases. CDR1 is SGHRS, CDR2 YFSETQ, per germline. This CDR3 is built from 15 residues. Trimming cost V 2 bases and J 6 bases; bases outside gene matches: 7. This chain's CDR3 is CASSFDGQGSQPQHF. The CDR3 coding sequence is TGCGCCAGCAGCTTCGACGGACAGGGTTCTCAGCCCCAGCATTTT.